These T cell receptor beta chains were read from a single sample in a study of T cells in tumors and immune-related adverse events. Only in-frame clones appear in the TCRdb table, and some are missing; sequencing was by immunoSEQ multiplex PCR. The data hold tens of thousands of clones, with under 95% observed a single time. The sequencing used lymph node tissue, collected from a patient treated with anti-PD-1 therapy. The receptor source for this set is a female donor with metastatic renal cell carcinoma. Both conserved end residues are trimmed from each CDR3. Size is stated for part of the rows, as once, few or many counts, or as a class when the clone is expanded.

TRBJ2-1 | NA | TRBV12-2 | ASRHRGGTYNEQF
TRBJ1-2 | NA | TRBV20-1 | SAGQGRDYT
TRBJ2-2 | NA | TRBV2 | ATGTTGGGELF
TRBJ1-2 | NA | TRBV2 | ASSVSRGLGYT
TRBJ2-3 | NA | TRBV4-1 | ASSQGLAGGTDTQY
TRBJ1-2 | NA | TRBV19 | ASSIAGTNYGYT
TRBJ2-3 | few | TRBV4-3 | ASSQDFSTAFGGNTDTQY
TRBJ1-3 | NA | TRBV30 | AWSVRSLQGFSGNTIY
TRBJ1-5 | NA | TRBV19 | ASSIPGTGVSH
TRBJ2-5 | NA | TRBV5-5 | ASSTDGGTQY
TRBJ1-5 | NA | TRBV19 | ASSLKGDYSNQPQH
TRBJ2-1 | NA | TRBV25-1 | ASSLAGGPNEQF
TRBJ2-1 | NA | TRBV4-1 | ASSQVGATYNEQF
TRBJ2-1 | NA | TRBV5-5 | ASSFFDVFNEQF
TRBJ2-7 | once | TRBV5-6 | ASSITGKFSYEQY
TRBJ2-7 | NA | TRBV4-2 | ASSQDREQY
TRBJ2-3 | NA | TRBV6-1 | ASNLGGNTDTQY
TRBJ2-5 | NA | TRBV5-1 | ASSLMGEETQY
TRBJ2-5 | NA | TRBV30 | AWSLAGVGETQY
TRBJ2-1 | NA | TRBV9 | ASSPRGASSYNEQF
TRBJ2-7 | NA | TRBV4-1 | ASSLERLAGYEQY
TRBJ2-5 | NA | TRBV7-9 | ASSPSARLAGETQY
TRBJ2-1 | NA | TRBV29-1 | SVGSGDNEQF
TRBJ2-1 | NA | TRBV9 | ASINRVNEQF
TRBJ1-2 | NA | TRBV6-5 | ASSRQGRGYT
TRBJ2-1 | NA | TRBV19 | ASSMWLAGVFIYNEQF
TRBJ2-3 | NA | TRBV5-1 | ASTGKRTDTQY
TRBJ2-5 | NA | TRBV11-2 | ASSWARGQTQY
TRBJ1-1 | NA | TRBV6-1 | ASRFTEAF
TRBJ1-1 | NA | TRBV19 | ASSWGRGLNTEAF
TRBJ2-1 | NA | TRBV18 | ASSPESDYNEQF
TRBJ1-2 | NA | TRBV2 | AGQENLANYGYT